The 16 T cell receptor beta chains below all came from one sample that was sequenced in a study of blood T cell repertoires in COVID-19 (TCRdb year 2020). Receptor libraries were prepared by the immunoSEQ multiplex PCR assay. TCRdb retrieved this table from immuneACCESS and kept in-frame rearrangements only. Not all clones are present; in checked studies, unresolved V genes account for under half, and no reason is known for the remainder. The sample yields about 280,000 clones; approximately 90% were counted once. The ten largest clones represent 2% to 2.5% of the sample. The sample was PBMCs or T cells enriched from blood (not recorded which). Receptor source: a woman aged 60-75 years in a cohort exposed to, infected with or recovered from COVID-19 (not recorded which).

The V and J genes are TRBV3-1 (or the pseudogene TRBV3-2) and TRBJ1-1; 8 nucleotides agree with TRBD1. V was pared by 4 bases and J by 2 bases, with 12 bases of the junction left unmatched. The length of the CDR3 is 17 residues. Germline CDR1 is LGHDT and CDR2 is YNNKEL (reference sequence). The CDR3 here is CASSLGGSGGINTEAFF. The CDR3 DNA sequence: TGTGCCAGCAGCCTGGGTGGCTCAGGGGGCATAAACACTGAAGCTTTCTTT.

For the CDR3, the DNA is TGTGCCAGCAGCTTAGGGTGGACAGGGGAGGGTGAAAAACTGTTTTTT. Residues: CASSLGWTGEGEKLFF. The chain couples TRBV7-9 to TRBJ1-4; 9 bases line up with TRBD1. CDR1 is SEHNR and CDR2 is FQNEAQ in the germline V gene (reference sequence). The CDR3 is 16 amino acids. J gave up 7 bases and V 1 base, and 7 bases lay outside the gene matches.

The CDR3, as DNA: TGTGCCAGTAGTATATTAGGGGGAAGAGGGTCCTTTACGAACACTGAAGCTTTCTTT. Its translation is CASSILGGRGSFTNTEAFF. J is TRBJ1-1 and V is TRBV19; TRBD1 might be the D (6 bases). Trimming stripped 2 bases from V and 1 base from J, with 23 bases between. Germline-derived CDR1 and CDR2 are LNHDA and SQIVND (reference sequence). The CDR3 sequence is 19 residues long.

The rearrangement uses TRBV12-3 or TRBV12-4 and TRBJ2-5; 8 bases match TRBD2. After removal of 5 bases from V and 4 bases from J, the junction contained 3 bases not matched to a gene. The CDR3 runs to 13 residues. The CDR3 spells CASSVGLVETQYF. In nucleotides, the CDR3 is TGTGCCAGCAGTGTGGGACTAGTAGAGACCCAGTACTTC.

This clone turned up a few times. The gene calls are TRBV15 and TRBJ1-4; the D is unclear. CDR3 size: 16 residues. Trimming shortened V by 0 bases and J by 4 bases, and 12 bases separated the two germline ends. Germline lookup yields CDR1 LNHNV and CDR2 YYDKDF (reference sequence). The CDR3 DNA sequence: TGTGCCACCAGCAGAGATCCCCAGAGGCATAATGAAAAACTGTTTTTT. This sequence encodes CATSRDPQRHNEKLFF.

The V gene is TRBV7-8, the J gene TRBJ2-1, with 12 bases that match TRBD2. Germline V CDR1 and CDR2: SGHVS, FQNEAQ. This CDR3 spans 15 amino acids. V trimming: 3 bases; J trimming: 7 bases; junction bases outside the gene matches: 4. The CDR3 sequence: CASSFRTSGMNEQFF. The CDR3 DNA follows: TGTGCCAGCAGCTTCCGGACTAGCGGGATGAATGAGCAGTTCTTC.

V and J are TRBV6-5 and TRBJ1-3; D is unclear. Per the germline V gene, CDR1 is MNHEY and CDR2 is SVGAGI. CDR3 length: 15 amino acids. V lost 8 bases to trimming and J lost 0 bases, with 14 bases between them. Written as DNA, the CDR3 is TGTGCCAGCCGGAAGGAGGCCTTCTCTGGAAACACCATATATTTT. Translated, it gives CASRKEAFSGNTIYF.

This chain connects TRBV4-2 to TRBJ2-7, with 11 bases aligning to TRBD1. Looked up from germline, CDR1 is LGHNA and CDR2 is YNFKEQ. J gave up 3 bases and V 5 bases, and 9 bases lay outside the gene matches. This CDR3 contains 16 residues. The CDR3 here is CASSGLGDRGNYEQYF. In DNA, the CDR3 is TGTGCCAGCAGCGGCCTGGGGGACAGGGGGAACTACGAGCAGTACTTC.

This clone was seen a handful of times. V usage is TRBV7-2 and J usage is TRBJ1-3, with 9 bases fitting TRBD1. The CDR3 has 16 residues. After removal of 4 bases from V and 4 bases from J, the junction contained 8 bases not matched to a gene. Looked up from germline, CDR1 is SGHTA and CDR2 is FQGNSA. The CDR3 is CASSSWTGELGNTIYF. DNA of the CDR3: TGTGCCAGCAGCTCCTGGACAGGGGAGTTAGGAAACACCATATATTTT.

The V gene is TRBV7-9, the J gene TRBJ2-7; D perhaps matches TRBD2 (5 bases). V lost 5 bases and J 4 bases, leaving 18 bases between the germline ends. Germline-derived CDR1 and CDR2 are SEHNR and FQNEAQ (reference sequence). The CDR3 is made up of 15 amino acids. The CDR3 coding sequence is TGTGCCAGCAGCACCCGGCGAGGGCCTTTATACGAGCAGTACTTC. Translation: CASSTRRGPLYEQYF. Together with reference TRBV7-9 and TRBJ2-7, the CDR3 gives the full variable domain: DTGVSQNPRHKITKRGQNVTFRCDPISEHNRLYWYRQTLGQGPEFLTYFQNEAQLEKSRLLSDRFSAERPKGSFSTLEIQRTEQGDSAMYLCASSTRRGPLYEQYFGPGTRLTVT.

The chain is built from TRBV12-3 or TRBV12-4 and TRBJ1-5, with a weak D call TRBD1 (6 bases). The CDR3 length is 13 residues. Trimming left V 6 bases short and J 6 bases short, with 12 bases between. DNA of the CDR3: TGTGCCAGCAGGAATACAGGGATTCAGCCCCAGCATTTT. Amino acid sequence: CASRNTGIQPQHF.

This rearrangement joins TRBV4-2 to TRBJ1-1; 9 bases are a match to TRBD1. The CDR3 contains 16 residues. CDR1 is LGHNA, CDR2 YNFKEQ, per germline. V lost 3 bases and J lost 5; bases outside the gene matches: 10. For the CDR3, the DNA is TGTGCCAGCAGCCAGGGGGGGGGACAGGGCAGGACTGAAGCTTTCTTT. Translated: CASSQGGGQGRTEAFF.

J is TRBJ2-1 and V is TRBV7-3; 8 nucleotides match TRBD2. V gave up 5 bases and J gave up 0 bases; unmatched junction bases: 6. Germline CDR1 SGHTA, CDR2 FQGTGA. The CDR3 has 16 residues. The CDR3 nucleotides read TGTGCCAGCAGCCCTACCGGGGGGGCCTCCTACAATGAGCAGTTCTTC. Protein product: CASSPTGGASYNEQFF.

CDR3 nucleotides: TGTGCCAGCAGCCCAGGGGGCCGAGAGACCCAGTACTTC. It translates to CASSPGGRETQYF. J is TRBJ2-5 and V is TRBV7-9; 8 nucleotides line up with TRBD1. With V trimmed by 5 bases and J by 4 bases, 3 bases remained unmatched. The germline V gene has CDR1 SEHNR and CDR2 FQNEAQ (reference sequence). This CDR3 has 13 amino acids.

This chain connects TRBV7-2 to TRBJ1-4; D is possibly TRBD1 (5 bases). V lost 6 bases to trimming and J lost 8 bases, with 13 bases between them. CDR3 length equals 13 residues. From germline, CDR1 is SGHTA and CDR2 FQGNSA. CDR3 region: CASRARVGEKLFF. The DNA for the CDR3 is TGTGCCAGCAGGGCCAGGGTGGGGGAAAAACTGTTTTTT. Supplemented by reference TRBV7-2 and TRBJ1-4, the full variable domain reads GAGVSQSPSNKVTEKGKDVELRCDPISGHTALYWYRQSLGQGLEFLIYFQGNSAPDKSGLPSDRFSAERTGGSVSTLTIQRTQQEDSAVYLCASRARVGEKLFFGSGTQLSVL.

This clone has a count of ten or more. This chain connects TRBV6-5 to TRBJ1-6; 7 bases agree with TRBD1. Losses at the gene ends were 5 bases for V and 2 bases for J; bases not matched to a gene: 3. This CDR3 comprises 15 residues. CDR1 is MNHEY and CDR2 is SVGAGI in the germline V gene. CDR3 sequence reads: CASSPTGTYNSPLHF. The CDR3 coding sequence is TGTGCCAGCAGTCCGACAGGGACCTATAATTCACCCCTCCACTTT.